These 15 T cell receptor beta chains share one sample of origin, sequenced in a study of neurological immune-mediated disorders. TCRdb reanalysed the 5' RACE reads using MiXCR and keeps one entry per CDR3 protein. The sample includes tens of thousands of distinct CDR3 sequences, 3.5% of them seen just once. The sample comprised PBMCs. These receptors all come from a woman aged 45-65 years with multiple sclerosis.

This clonotype has at least ten counts. The V call is TRBV6-1, the J call TRBJ1-5; D remains ambiguous. Germline CDR1 MNHNS, CDR2 SASEGT. V lost 5 bases to trimming and J lost 4 bases, with 12 bases between them. CDR3 length: 14 residues. The CDR3 here is CASSIGRQNQPQHF. The CDR3 DNA reads as TGTGCCAGCAGTATTGGGCGCCAGAATCAGCCCCAGCATTTT.

This clonotype was counted ten times or more. The chain carries TRBV7-9 and TRBJ2-1, with D possibly TRBD2 on 6 matching bases. Germline assignment: CDR1 SEHNR and CDR2 FQNEAQ (reference sequence). V lost 4 bases to trimming and J lost 0 bases, with 10 bases between them. CDR3 size: 15 residues. CDR3 amino acids: CASSWDSLSYNEQFF. The CDR3 DNA follows: TGTGCCAGCAGCTGGGACTCCCTCTCCTACAATGAGCAGTTCTTC.

This clonotype has ten or more counts. The chain is built from TRBV6-2 or TRBV6-3 and TRBJ2-2; 9 bases agree with TRBD1. V lost 4 bases, J lost 4 bases, and 7 bases stayed unmatched. The CDR3 is 16 amino acids. The germline V gene has CDR1 MNHEY and CDR2 SVGEGT. The CDR3 DNA is TGTGCCAGCAGTTCTCAAAACAGGGGGCTCACCGGGGAGCTGTTTTTT. It specifies CASSSQNRGLTGELFF.

At least ten counts were recorded for this clonotype. V and J are TRBV20-1 and TRBJ2-2; 9 bases are a match to TRBD2. The germline V gene encodes CDR1 DFQATT and CDR2 SNEGSKA (reference sequence). The CDR3 is made up of 15 amino acids. V shed 1 base and J 3 bases; nucleotides not matched to a gene: 3. The CDR3 sequence: CSARASGAYTGELFF. The CDR3 DNA reads TGCAGTGCTAGAGCTAGCGGGGCCTACACCGGGGAGCTGTTTTTT.

This clonotype was detected ten times or more. The genes are TRBV6-5 and TRBJ2-7; 8 bases align to TRBD1. The CDR3 has 12 amino acids. V gave up 4 bases and J gave up 6 bases; unmatched junction bases: 2. CDR1 and CDR2 (germline): MNHEY, SVGAGI. DNA for the CDR3: TGTGCCAGCAGTTTCGACAGGGGCGAGCAGTACTTC. Translation: CASSFDRGEQYF.

This clonotype was counted ten times or more. The chain recombines TRBV7-9 with TRBJ2-3; perhaps TRBD2 as D (5 bases). Between the trimmed V and J ends, which lost 5 bases and 1 base, there was a span of 13 bases. This CDR3 is 15 amino acids long. CDR1 is SEHNR, CDR2 FQNEAQ, per germline (reference sequence). The CDR3 region has the DNA TGTGCCAGCAGCCTGCCGCCAGCGGGCACAGATACGCAGTATTTT. Translated: CASSLPPAGTDTQYF.

As for this clonotype: No conserved phenylalanine or tryptophan ends this CDR3, so it is likely a read error. The chain combines TRBV14 with TRBJ2-7; no clear D. Germline loops: CDR1 SGHDN, CDR2 FVKESK. The CDR3 extends over 13 amino acids. The germline V and J ends were trimmed by 1 base and 6 bases, with 10 bases remaining between them. For the CDR3, the DNA is TGTGCCAGCAGCCAAGGATTGGGCAGCGAGCAGTACAAC. Protein: CASSQGLGSEQYN.

This sequence joins TRBV5-1 and TRBJ2-2, with D possibly matching TRBD2 (6 bases). The CDR3 is made up of 17 amino acids. Trimming shortened V by 5 bases and J by 2 bases, and 19 bases separated the two germline ends. From germline, CDR1 is SGHRS and CDR2 YFSETQ. CDR3 residues: CASRMTSTGGNTGELFF. CDR3 in DNA: TGCGCCAGCAGAATGACAAGCACCGGGGGAAACACCGGGGAGCTGTTTTTT.

This clonotype was seen at least ten times. The V gene is TRBV5-6, the J gene TRBJ1-2, with a weak D call TRBD1 (5 bases). The CDR3 runs to 14 residues. The germline CDR1 and CDR2 sequences are SGHDT and YYEEEE. Trimming took 0 bases from V and 7 from J, leaving 13 bases between them. The CDR3 nucleotides are TGTGCCAGCAGCTTGGCCAATATAGGGGCTGGCTACACCTTC. Amino acids: CASSLANIGAGYTF.

This clonotype occurred many times. The CDR3 sequence: CASSLASGGLSSYEQYF. The CDR3 DNA reads as TGCGCCAGCAGCTTGGCTAGCGGGGGGCTTAGCTCCTACGAGCAGTACTTC. The genes are TRBV5-1 and TRBJ2-7; TRBD2 agrees at 11 bases. The junction had 5 bases not matched to a gene; V was cut back by 0 bases and J by 0 bases. CDR3 length: 17 amino acids. Germline-derived CDR1 and CDR2 are SGHRS and YFSETQ. Combining the CDR3 with reference TRBV5-1 and TRBJ2-7 gives the whole variable domain KAGVTQTPRYLIKTRGQQVTLSCSPISGHRSVSWYQQTPGQGLQFLFEYFSETQRNKGNFPGRFSGRQFSNSRSEMNVSTLELGDSALYLCASSLASGGLSSYEQYFGPGTRLTVT.

This clonotype was counted ten times or more. V is TRBV20-1 and J is TRBJ2-3; 15 positions agree with TRBD2. After removal of 6 bases from V and 4 bases from J, the junction contained 17 bases not matched to a gene. Per the germline V gene, CDR1 is DFQATT and CDR2 is SNEGSKA (reference sequence). CDR3 length: 19 residues. The CDR3 loop is CSASPWGLAGGKGADTQYF. The CDR3 DNA reads as TGCAGTGCGTCTCCCTGGGGACTAGCGGGGGGCAAAGGAGCAGATACGCAGTATTTT.

This clonotype turned up a few times. Given a much more abundant clone one base away, this may be a read error. The chain is built from TRBV7-2 and TRBJ2-1; 7 bases line up with TRBD2. CDR3 size: 12 residues. Germline values: CDR1 SGHTA, CDR2 FQGNSA. CDR3 sequence (DNA): TGTGACAGCAGCTTGGGACTAAATGAGCAGTTCTTC. This sequence encodes CDSSLGLNEQFF.

This clonotype was counted at least ten times. This rearrangement joins TRBV9 to TRBJ1-6; D unclear. The V gene's germline CDR1 is SGDLS and CDR2 YYNGEE. V was cut by 0 bases and J by 7 bases, with 5 bases left in between. The CDR3 extends over 13 amino acids. The DNA for the CDR3 is TGTGCCAGCAGCGTAGATTCCAATTCACCCCTCCACTTT. As protein: CASSVDSNSPLHF.

This clonotype was detected many times. This chain connects TRBV20-1 to TRBJ2-7; 9 bases fit TRBD1. V dropped 4 bases and J dropped 4; count of bases not matched to a gene: 11. The CDR3 totals 15 residues. The germline V gene encodes CDR1 DFQATT and CDR2 SNEGSKA (reference sequence). The CDR3 DNA is TGCAGTGCTACCCCGACAGGGGGGGCTTTTTACGAGCAGTACTTC. Protein product: CSATPTGGAFYEQYF.

Comments on this clonotype: A much larger clone differs from this one at a single base, so this may be a read error. The missing conserved phenylalanine or tryptophan at the end of this CDR3 makes a read error likely. The V gene is TRBV7-8, the J gene TRBJ2-7, with D possibly matching TRBD1 (6 bases). The CDR3 has 17 amino acids. Trimming removed 1 base from V and 1 base from J, with 17 bases in between. Looked up from germline, CDR1 is SGHVS and CDR2 is FQNEAQ. The CDR3: CASSLGPTGSVSYEQYI. For the CDR3, the DNA is TGTGCCAGCAGCTTAGGACCAACAGGGAGCGTGTCCTACGAGCAGTACATC.